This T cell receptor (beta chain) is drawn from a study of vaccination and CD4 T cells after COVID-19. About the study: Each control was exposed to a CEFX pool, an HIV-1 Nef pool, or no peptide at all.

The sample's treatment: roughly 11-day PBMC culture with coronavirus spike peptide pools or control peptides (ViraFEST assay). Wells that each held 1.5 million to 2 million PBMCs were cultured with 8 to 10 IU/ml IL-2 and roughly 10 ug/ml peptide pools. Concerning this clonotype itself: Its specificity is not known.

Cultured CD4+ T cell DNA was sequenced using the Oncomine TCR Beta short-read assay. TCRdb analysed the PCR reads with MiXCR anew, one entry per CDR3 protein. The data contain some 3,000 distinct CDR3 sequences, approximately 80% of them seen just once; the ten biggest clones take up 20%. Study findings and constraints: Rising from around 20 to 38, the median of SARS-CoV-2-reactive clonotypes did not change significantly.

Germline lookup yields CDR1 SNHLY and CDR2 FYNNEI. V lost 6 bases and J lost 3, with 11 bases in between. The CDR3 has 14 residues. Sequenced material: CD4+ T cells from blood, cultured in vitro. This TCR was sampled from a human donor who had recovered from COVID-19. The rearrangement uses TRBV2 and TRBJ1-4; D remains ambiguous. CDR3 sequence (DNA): TGTGCCAGCAGAGTGACGGGAGCTAATGAAAAACTGTTTTTT. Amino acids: CASRVTGANEKLFF.